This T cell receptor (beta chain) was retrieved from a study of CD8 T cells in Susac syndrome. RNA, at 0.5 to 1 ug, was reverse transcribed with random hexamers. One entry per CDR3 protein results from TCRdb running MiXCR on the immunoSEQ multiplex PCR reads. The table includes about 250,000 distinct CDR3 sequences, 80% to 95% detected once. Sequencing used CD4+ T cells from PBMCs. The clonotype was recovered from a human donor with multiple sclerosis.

For the CDR3, the DNA is TGTGCCAGCAGTGAAATAGCTGGGGGCGCGGACGAGCAGTACTTC. It specifies CASSEIAGGADEQYF. J is TRBJ2-7 and V is TRBV6-1; D might be TRBD1 (6 bases). The CDR3 has 15 residues. CDR1 and CDR2 (germline): MNHNS, SASEGT. The V end lost 2 bases, the J end lost 5 bases, and 16 bases lay between the germline ends.